This T cell receptor (beta chain) stems from a study of blood T cell repertoires in COVID-19. About the study: COVID-19 samples collected from the United States, Italy and Spain covered acute and convalescent phases. The cDNA or gDNA used as material had been derived from T cells, B-cell-depleted T cells, or PBMCs.

The CDR3 has 14 amino acids. With 4 bases clipped from V and 4 bases from J, the junction kept 4 bases outside the gene matches. In germline, CDR1 is SGHNT, CDR2 YYREEE (reference sequence). Per the original data handling: Reference gene primer amplification yielded estimated nucleated cell counts. This table comes from immunoSEQ multiplex PCR, and its TCRdb copy is limited to in-frame clones, with some not included. That table is the source of V, J and clone size, and D and trimming were worked out from the DNA. The sample includes approximately 32,000 clones, about 91% seen only once; the top ten take around 4.9%.

Sequenced sample: peripheral blood. The sequence came from a woman in her seventies with active COVID-19. V gene TRBV5-4 combines with J gene TRBJ1-5; 8 nucleotides match TRBD1. As DNA, the CDR3 is TGTGCCAGCAGCCTGACAGGGGCGAATCAGCCCCAGCATTTT. This codes for CASSLTGANQPQHF.